This T cell receptor beta chain was obtained from a study of cytomegalovirus exposure and HLA in healthy donors. The length of the CDR3 is 15 residues. Trimming removed 0 bases from V and 5 bases from J, with 14 bases in between. Germline assignment: CDR1 SGHKS and CDR2 YYEKEE (reference sequence). Vbeta (60) and Jbeta (13) primers were used in the PCR. Assay: immunoSEQ multiplex PCR; the TCRdb copy retains only in-frame clones and omits some. This table has roughly 150,000 clones, roughly three quarters appearing once. General study findings and limits: A later analysis found most CMV-associated TCR beta chains apparently HLA-restricted.

Concerning this clone: Its specificity is not known.

The sequence was obtained from a male donor in good health and CMV-seronegative. The chain is built from TRBV5-5 and TRBJ1-2; maybe TRBD1 (6 bases). Material for sequencing was PBMCs. CDR3 residues: CASSLVKTGSYGYTF. The DNA of the CDR3 is TGTGCCAGCAGCTTGGTAAAGACAGGATCTTATGGCTACACCTTC.